This TCR beta chain was sequenced for a study of breast tumors, draining lymph nodes, adjacent tissues. TCRdb processed the multiplex PCR reads anew with MiXCR; each CDR3 protein has one entry. The top ten clones hold approximately 3.5% of a sample with approximately 230,000 distinct CDR3 sequences, 30% to 35% of them seen once. In its sample, this clonotype was seen many times. Its specificity is unknown. Samples came from axillary lymph nodes draining the breast cancer. V dropped 7 bases and J dropped 6; count of bases not matched to a gene: 4. The CDR3 runs 12 residues. CDR1 and CDR2 (germline): LNHDA, SQIVND (reference sequence). General study points: Most tumor T cells seemingly derive from lymph node, then expand in tumor. Tumor TCR diversity was below lymph nodes but above nontumor tissue. Tumor and nontumor repertoires were significantly more similar in luminal-like than in basal-like breast cancer. Data only fit, rather than demonstrated, lymph node origin of most tumor T cells.

The genes are TRBV19 and TRBJ1-2; 8 bases agree with TRBD1. The sequenced sample was axillary lymph node tissue. This TCR was sampled from a female donor with breast cancer. Some clones in this sample may be carry-over from other donors' samples. The CDR3: CASTDREHGYTF. The CDR3 DNA follows: TGTGCCAGTACGGACAGGGAACATGGCTACACCTTC.